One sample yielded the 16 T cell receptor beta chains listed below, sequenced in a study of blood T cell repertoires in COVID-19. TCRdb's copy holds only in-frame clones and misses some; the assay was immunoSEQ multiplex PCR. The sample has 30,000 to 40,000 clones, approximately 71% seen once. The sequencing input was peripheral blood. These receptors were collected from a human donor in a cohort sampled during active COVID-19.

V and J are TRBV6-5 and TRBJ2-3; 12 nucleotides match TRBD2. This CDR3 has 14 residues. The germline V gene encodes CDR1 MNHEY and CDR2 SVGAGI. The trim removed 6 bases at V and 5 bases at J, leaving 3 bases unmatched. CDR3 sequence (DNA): TGTGCCAGCAGGACTAGCGGGAGTGGAGATACGCAGTATTTT. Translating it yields CASRTSGSGDTQYF.

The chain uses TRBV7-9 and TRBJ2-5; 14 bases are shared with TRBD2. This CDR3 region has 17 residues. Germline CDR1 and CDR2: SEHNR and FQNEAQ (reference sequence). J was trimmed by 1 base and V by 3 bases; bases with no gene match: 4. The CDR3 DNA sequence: TGTGCCAGCAGCTTGGATGGGACTAGCGGGGGCCAAGAGACCCAGTACTTC. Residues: CASSLDGTSGGQETQYF.

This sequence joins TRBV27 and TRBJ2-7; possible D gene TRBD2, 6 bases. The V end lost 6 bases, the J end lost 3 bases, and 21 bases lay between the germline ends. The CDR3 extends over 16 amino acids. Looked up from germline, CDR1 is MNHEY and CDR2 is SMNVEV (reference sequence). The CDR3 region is CASSLSTGTRYYEQYF. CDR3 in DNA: TGTGCCAGCAGCCTTTCGACCGGGACTCGATACTACGAGCAGTACTTC.

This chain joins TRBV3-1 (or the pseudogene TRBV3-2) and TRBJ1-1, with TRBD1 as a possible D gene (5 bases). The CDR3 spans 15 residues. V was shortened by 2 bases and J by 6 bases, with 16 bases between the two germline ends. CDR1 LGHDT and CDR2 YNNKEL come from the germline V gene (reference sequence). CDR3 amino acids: CASSQSRGAMAEAFF. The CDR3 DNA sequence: TGTGCCAGCAGCCAAAGTAGGGGCGCGATGGCTGAAGCTTTCTTT.

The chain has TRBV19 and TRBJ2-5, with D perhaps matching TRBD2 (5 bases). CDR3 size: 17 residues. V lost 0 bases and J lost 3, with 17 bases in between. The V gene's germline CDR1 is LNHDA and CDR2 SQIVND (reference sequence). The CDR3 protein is CASSIDSGIRNKETQYF. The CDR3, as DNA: TGTGCCAGTAGTATAGATTCCGGGATCAGGAATAAAGAGACCCAGTACTTC.

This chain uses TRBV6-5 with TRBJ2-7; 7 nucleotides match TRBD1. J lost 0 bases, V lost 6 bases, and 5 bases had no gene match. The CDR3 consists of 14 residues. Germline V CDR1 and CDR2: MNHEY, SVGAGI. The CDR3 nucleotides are TGTGCCAGCAGGGACAGGATCCTCTCCTACGAGCAGTACTTC. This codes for CASRDRILSYEQYF.

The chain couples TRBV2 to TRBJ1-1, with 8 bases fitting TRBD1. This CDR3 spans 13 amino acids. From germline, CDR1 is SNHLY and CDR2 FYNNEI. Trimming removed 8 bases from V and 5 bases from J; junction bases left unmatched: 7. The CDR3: CASGGQGRTEAFF. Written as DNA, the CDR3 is TGTGCCAGCGGAGGACAGGGAAGGACTGAAGCTTTCTTT.

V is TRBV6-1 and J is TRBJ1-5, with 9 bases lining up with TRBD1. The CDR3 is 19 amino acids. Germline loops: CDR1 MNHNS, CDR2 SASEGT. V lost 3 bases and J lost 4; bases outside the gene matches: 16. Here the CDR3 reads CASSESHFGGTGRNQPQHF. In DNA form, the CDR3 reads TGTGCCAGCAGTGAGTCTCACTTCGGGGGGACAGGGCGGAATCAGCCCCAGCATTTT.

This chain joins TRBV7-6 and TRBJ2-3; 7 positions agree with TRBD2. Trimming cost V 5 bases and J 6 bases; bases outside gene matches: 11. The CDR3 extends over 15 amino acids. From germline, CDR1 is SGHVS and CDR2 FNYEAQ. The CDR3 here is CASSALGGVADTQYF. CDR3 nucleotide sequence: TGTGCCAGCAGCGCCCTGGGGGGGGTAGCCGATACGCAGTATTTT.

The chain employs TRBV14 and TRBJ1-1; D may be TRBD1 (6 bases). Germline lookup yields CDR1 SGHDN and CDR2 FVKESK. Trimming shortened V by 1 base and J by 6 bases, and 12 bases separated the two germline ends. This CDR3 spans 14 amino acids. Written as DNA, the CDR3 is TGTGCCAGCAGCCAAGTTTCCTGGGGGCCTGAAGCTTTCTTT. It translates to CASSQVSWGPEAFF.

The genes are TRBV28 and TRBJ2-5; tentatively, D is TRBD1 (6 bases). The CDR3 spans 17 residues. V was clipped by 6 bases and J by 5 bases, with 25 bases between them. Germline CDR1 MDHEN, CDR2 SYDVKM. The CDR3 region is CASSPIQGLMLSETQYF. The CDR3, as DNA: TGTGCCAGCAGCCCTATACAGGGTTTGATGTTGTCGGAGACCCAGTACTTC.

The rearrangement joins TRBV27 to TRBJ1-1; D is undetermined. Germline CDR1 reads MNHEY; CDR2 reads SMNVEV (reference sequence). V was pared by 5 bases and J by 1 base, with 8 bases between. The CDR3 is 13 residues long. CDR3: CASSPRWNTEAFF. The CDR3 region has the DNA TGTGCCAGCAGTCCGAGATGGAACACTGAAGCTTTCTTT.

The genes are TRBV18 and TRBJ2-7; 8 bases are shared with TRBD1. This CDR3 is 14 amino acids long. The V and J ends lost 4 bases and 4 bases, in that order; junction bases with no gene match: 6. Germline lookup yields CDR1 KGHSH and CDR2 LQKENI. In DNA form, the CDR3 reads TGTGCCAGCTCACATGGACAGGGAGTGTACGAGCAGTACTTC. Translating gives CASSHGQGVYEQYF.

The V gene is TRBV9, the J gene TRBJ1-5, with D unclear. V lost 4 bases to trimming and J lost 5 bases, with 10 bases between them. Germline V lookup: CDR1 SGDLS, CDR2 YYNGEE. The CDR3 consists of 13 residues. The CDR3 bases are TGTGCCAGCAGCCCTACTCAATATCAGCCCCAGCATTTT. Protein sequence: CASSPTQYQPQHF.

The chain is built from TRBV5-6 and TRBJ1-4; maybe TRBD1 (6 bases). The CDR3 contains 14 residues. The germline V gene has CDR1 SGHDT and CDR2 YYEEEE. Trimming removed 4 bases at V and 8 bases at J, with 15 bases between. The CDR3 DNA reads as TGTGCCAGCAGCATCAGGGGATTAGTGGAAAAACTGTTTTTT. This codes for CASSIRGLVEKLFF. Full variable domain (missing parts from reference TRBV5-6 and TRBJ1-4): DAGVTQSPTHLIKTRGQQVTLRCSPKSGHDTVSWYQQALGQGPQFIFQYYEEEERQRGNFPDRFSGHQFPNYSSELNVNALLLGDSALYLCASSIRGLVEKLFFGSGTQLSVL.

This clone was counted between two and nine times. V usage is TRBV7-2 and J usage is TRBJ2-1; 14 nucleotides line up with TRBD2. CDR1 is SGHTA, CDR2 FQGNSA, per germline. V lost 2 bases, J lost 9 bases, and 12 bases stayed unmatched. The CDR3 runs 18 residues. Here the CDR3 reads CASSLRGPGTSGRLEQFF. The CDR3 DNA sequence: TGTGCCAGCAGCTTAAGGGGACCCGGGACTAGCGGGAGACTTGAGCAGTTCTTC.